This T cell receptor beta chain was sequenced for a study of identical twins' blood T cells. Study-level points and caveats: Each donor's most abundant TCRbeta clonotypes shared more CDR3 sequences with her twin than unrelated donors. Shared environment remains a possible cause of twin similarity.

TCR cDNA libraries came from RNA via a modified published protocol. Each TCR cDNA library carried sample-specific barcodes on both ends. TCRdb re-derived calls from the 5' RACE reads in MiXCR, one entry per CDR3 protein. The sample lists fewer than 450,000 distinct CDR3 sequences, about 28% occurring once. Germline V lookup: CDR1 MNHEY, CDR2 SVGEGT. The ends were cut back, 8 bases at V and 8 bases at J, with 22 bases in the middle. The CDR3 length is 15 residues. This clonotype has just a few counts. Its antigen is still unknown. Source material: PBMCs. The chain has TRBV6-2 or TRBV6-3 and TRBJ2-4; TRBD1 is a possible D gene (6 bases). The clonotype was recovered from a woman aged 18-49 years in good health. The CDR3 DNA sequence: TGTGCCAGCGGTCATGCTCACAGGGAAGGCGACATTCAGTACTTC. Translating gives CASGHAHREGDIQYF.